These 30 T cell receptor beta chains share one sample of origin, sequenced in a study of blood T cell repertoires in COVID-19 (dated by TCRdb to 2019 to 2021). Libraries were prepared through the immunoSEQ multiplex PCR assay. Not all clones reach the TCRdb copy of this immuneACCESS table, which keeps in-frame sequences only. Checked studies attribute under half of the gap to unresolved V genes and leave the rest unexplained. The sample data list about 290,000 clones, and 75% to 90% of these were observed just once. Roughly 5.1% of the sample rests with the top ten. Material: peripheral blood. The receptors derive from a man in his forties or fifties with acute or convalescent COVID-19.

V usage is TRBV7-9 and J usage is TRBJ1-2; 8 bases map to TRBD1. With V trimmed by 0 bases and J by 4 bases, 7 bases remained unmatched. Per germline, CDR1 SEHNR and CDR2 FQNEAQ (reference sequence). This CDR3 has 16 residues. The CDR3 DNA reads as TGTGCCAGCAGCTTAGCTGGACAGGGATTAGGCTATGGCTACACCTTC. This translates into CASSLAGQGLGYGYTF.

The chain carries TRBV11-3 and TRBJ1-5; tentatively, D is TRBD1 (6 bases). V gave up 1 base and J gave up 6 bases, with 10 bases separating them. Germline-derived CDR1 and CDR2 are SGHNT and YENEEA. CDR3 size: 14 residues. The CDR3 sequence is CASSLVDSAQPQHF. The CDR3 DNA follows: TGTGCCAGCAGCTTAGTGGACAGTGCTCAGCCCCAGCATTTT.

The chain has TRBV5-8 and TRBJ2-7, with TRBD2 matching over 8 bases. The junction had 6 bases not matched to a gene; V was cut back by 5 bases and J by 2 bases. The V gene's germline CDR1 is SGHTS and CDR2 YDEGEE. The CDR3 has 14 amino acids. CDR3 region: CASRSRRGAYEQYF. Here the CDR3 DNA reads TGTGCCAGCAGGAGTCGGCGGGGGGCCTACGAGCAGTACTTC.

The chain joins TRBV4-2 to TRBJ2-1; tentative D call: TRBD1 (5 bases). Germline V gene sequence: CDR1 LGHNA, CDR2 YNFKEQ. V was trimmed by 0 bases and J by 1 base, leaving 25 bases between them. The CDR3 contains 21 residues. This chain's CDR3 is CASSQDGYGYTGSKSYNEQFF. CDR3 in DNA: TGTGCCAGCAGCCAAGACGGCTATGGGTATACAGGCTCCAAATCCTACAATGAGCAGTTCTTC.

The rearrangement links TRBV7-2 to TRBJ1-2; D is undetermined. Per the germline V gene, CDR1 is SGHTA and CDR2 is FQGNSA. Trimming took off 5 bases at V and 5 bases at J, with 12 bases between the two ends. The CDR3 runs 13 residues. The CDR3 bases are TGTGCCAGCAGCCCTGCCCCCAGGTATGGCTACACCTTC. It codes for CASSPAPRYGYTF.

CDR3 sequence: CASSPRRGWMEKLFF. In nucleotides, the CDR3 is TGTGCCAGCAGCCCACGGAGAGGGTGGATGGAAAAACTGTTTTTT. This rearrangement joins TRBV7-2 to TRBJ1-4; D is undetermined. This CDR3 region has 15 residues. Germline assignment: CDR1 SGHTA and CDR2 FQGNSA. Trimming cost V 5 bases and J 8 bases, with 18 bases left between them.

The chain is built from TRBV6-6 and TRBJ2-1; TRBD1 might be the D (6 bases). V gave up 7 bases and J gave up 0 bases, with 16 bases separating them. The CDR3 runs to 16 residues. CDR1 is MNHNY, CDR2 SVGAGI, per germline (reference sequence). The CDR3 protein is CASTPSGTLSYNEQFF. Written as DNA, the CDR3 is TGTGCCAGCACCCCCTCAGGGACACTCTCCTACAATGAGCAGTTCTTC.

This chain joins TRBV7-2 and TRBJ1-1; 7 bases align to TRBD1. This CDR3 has 12 amino acids. Germline-derived CDR1 and CDR2 are SGHTA and FQGNSA. V gave up 6 bases and J gave up 6 bases; unmatched junction bases: 4. This CDR3 reads CASSITGAEAFF. DNA for the CDR3: TGTGCCAGCAGTATCACAGGGGCTGAAGCTTTCTTT.

The gene calls are TRBV5-4 and TRBJ1-2, with TRBD1 matching over 7 bases. CDR1 is SGHNT, CDR2 YYREEE, per germline (reference sequence). J lost 4 bases, V lost 4 bases, and 16 bases had no gene match. This CDR3 comprises 17 residues. For the CDR3, the DNA is TGTGCCAGCAGCCCGGCGGCTGAGGGGGCTGCGGGCTATGGCTACACCTTC. It translates to CASSPAAEGAAGYGYTF.

This sequence joins TRBV6-5 and TRBJ2-7, with D perhaps TRBD1 (5 bases). Trimming took off 7 bases at V and 2 bases at J, with 15 bases between the two ends. Germline V gene lookup returns CDR1 MNHEY and CDR2 SVGAGI. This CDR3 contains 14 residues. CDR3 DNA: TGTGCCAGCAAAAACGGCAGGGTGGCCTACGAGCAGTACTTC. Translated, it gives CASKNGRVAYEQYF.

The rearrangement joins TRBV3-1 (or the pseudogene TRBV3-2) to TRBJ2-7; D is undetermined. Germline CDR1 LGHDT, CDR2 YNNKEL (reference sequence). V lost 3 bases and J lost 3, with 9 bases in between. This CDR3 contains 13 residues. The CDR3 bases are TGTGCCAGCAGCCATTTAACACACTACGAGCAGTACTTC. It yields the protein CASSHLTHYEQYF.

The chain combines TRBV3-1 (or the pseudogene TRBV3-2) with TRBJ1-2; TRBD1 might be the D (5 bases). The germline CDR1 and CDR2 sequences are LGHDT and YNNKEL (reference sequence). The CDR3 contains 13 residues. The V end lost 4 bases, the J end lost 8 bases, and 14 bases lay between the germline ends. The CDR3 loop is CASSPGWTYGYTF. The CDR3 region has the DNA TGTGCCAGCAGCCCTGGATGGACATACGGCTACACCTTC.

The rearrangement joins TRBV13 to TRBJ2-1; 12 bases match TRBD2. CDR3 length: 15 amino acids. The germline CDR1 and CDR2 sequences are PRHDT and FYEKMQ (reference sequence). Trimming removed 5 bases from V and 10 bases from J; junction bases left unmatched: 9. The CDR3 reads CASSLTSGGPGEQFF. The CDR3 DNA sequence: TGTGCCAGCAGCCTCACTAGCGGGGGGCCTGGGGAGCAGTTCTTC. Looking up the rest from reference TRBV13 and TRBJ2-1 gives the full variable domain: AAGVIQSPRHLIKEKRETATLKCYPIPRHDTVYWYQQGPGQDPQFLISFYEKMQSDKGSIPDRFSAQQFSDYHSELNMSSLELGDSALYFCASSLTSGGPGEQFFGPGTRLTVL.

This rearrangement joins TRBV19 to TRBJ2-3; D is unresolved. V was cut by 6 bases and J by 1 base, with 5 bases left in between. The CDR3 length is 12 residues. The V gene's germline CDR1 is LNHDA and CDR2 SQIVND (reference sequence). The CDR3 DNA follows: TGTGCCAGTAGCAGGCGCACAGATACGCAGTATTTT. Amino acid sequence: CASSRRTDTQYF.

The rearrangement uses TRBV10-3 and TRBJ1-2; D is undetermined. Trimming took 10 bases from V and 3 from J, leaving 15 bases between them. CDR3 length: 13 amino acids. CDR1 and CDR2 (germline): ENHRY, SYGVKD. The CDR3, as DNA: TGTGCCACTCAGAACACCCGGGACTATGGCTACACCTTC. Protein product: CATQNTRDYGYTF.

The V call is TRBV11-2, the J call TRBJ1-2, with D tentatively TRBD1 (6 bases). The CDR3 runs to 12 residues. The germline gives CDR1 SGHAT, CDR2 FQNNGV. V lost 9 bases, J lost 2 bases, and 10 bases lay in between. DNA of the CDR3: TGTGCCAGTGGACAGTCCAACTATGGCTACACCTTC. Encoded protein: CASGQSNYGYTF.

This clone was seen just once. The chain combines TRBV28 with TRBJ2-3, with a tentative D call TRBD2 (5 bases). Trimming removed 9 bases at V and 1 base at J, with 11 bases between. The CDR3 consists of 13 residues. Germline CDR1 and CDR2: MDHEN and SYDVKM. CDR3: CASGLSGTDTQYF. CDR3 in DNA: TGTGCCAGTGGACTTTCTGGCACAGATACGCAGTATTTT.

The chain combines TRBV4-1 with TRBJ1-5; 7 bases fit TRBD1. Germline V gives CDR1 MGHRA, CDR2 YSYEKL. The CDR3 loop spans 16 amino acids. Trimming at V came to 1 base and at J to 5 bases, leaving 8 bases not matched to a gene. CDR3 DNA sequence: TGCGCCAGCAGCCAAGGCCCGGGACAGAGAGATCAGCCCCAGCATTTT. Translated: CASSQGPGQRDQPQHF.

The chain has TRBV24-1 and TRBJ2-5; 8 bases are a match to TRBD1. The V and J ends lost 3 bases and 5 bases, in that order; junction bases with no gene match: 7. This CDR3 has 15 residues. Per germline, CDR1 KGHDR and CDR2 SFDVKD. CDR3 sequence reads: CATSDTRGPEETQYF. The DNA of the CDR3 is TGTGCCACCAGTGATACCAGGGGGCCTGAGGAGACCCAGTACTTC.

The chain carries TRBV5-6 and TRBJ1-1, with D unclear. Deletions cut 1 base from V and 0 bases from J, with 10 bases between. Germline loops: CDR1 SGHDT, CDR2 YYEEEE. The CDR3 sequence is 15 residues long. The CDR3 DNA reads as TGTGCCAGCAGCTTGATAAAAATTATGAACACTGAAGCTTTCTTT. Encoded protein: CASSLIKIMNTEAFF.

This clone was counted once. This chain connects TRBV6-5 to TRBJ1-1, with D possibly being TRBD1 (6 bases). CDR1 MNHEY and CDR2 SVGAGI come from the germline V gene. This CDR3 spans 15 amino acids. Trimming left V 7 bases short and J 1 base short, with 16 bases between. This CDR3 reads CASTSPTGRNTEAFF. The CDR3 region has the DNA TGTGCCAGCACATCCCCTACAGGGCGGAACACTGAAGCTTTCTTT.

The chain uses TRBV28 and TRBJ2-3, with a possible D match to TRBD2 (5 bases). The CDR3 runs 13 residues. Deletions cut 4 bases from V and 3 bases from J, with 8 bases between. CDR1 and CDR2 (germline): MDHEN, SYDVKM. The CDR3 coding sequence is TGTGCCAGCAGTTCCCCGGGGACAGATACGCAGTATTTT. As protein: CASSSPGTDTQYF.

The chain carries TRBV6-1 and TRBJ2-5, with TRBD1 matching 7 bases. V dropped 3 bases and J dropped 4; count of bases not matched to a gene: 5. CDR1 and CDR2 (germline): MNHNS, SASEGT. The CDR3 extends over 14 amino acids. This CDR3 reads CASSEGGTVETQYF. As DNA, the CDR3 is TGTGCCAGCAGTGAGGGTGGGACAGTAGAGACCCAGTACTTC.

The chain employs TRBV19 and TRBJ2-3; TRBD2 is a possible D gene (5 bases). Per germline, CDR1 LNHDA and CDR2 SQIVND (reference sequence). Trimming stripped 6 bases from V and 2 bases from J, with 18 bases between. CDR3 length: 16 residues. CDR3 coding DNA: TGTGCCAGTAGAGAAATACCGGGGTTCCCCACAGATACGCAGTATTTT. Protein sequence: CASREIPGFPTDTQYF. The full variable domain, rest sourced from reference TRBV19 and TRBJ2-3, is DGGITQSPKYLFRKEGQNVTLSCEQNLNHDAMYWYRQDPGQGLRLIYYSQIVNDFQKGDIAEGYSVSREKKESFPLTVTSAQKNPTAFYLCASREIPGFPTDTQYFGPGTRLTVL.

This clone has a single count. The chain employs TRBV5-6 and TRBJ2-4; perhaps TRBD2 as D (7 bases). The germline V and J ends were trimmed by 5 bases and 0 bases, with 15 bases remaining between them. CDR3 length equals 16 residues. Germline lookup yields CDR1 SGHDT and CDR2 YYEEEE. CDR3 amino acids: CASSYWGGLAKNIQYF. The CDR3, as DNA: TGTGCCAGCAGTTATTGGGGGGGCCTAGCCAAAAACATTCAGTACTTC.

The chain is built from TRBV7-9 and TRBJ2-7; a weak D match, TRBD1 (6 bases). CDR1 is SEHNR and CDR2 is FQNEAQ in the germline V gene (reference sequence). V lost 1 base and J lost 7, with 17 bases in between. The CDR3 is 15 residues long. The CDR3 here is CASSLGWSGTREQYF. The CDR3 coding sequence is TGTGCCAGCAGCTTAGGTTGGTCAGGGACAAGGGAGCAGTACTTC.

J is TRBJ2-2 and V is TRBV2; tentative D call: TRBD1 (6 bases). Trimming left V 7 bases short and J 9 bases short, with 15 bases between. The CDR3 runs to 13 residues. The germline V gene encodes CDR1 SNHLY and CDR2 FYNNEI. This chain's CDR3 is CASKDRGRRELFF. In DNA form, the CDR3 reads TGTGCCAGCAAGGACAGAGGGCGCCGGGAGCTGTTTTTT. Filled out from reference TRBV2 and TRBJ2-2, the complete variable domain reads EPEVTQTPSHQVTQMGQEVILRCVPISNHLYFYWYRQILGQKVEFLVSFYNNEISEKSEIFDDQFSVERPDGSNFTLKIRSTKLEDSAMYFCASKDRGRRELFFGEGSRLTVL.

This chain joins TRBV7-9 and TRBJ2-7; the match to TRBD1 covers 9 bases. The V and J ends lost 3 bases and 3 bases, in that order; junction bases with no gene match: 3. This CDR3 has 14 residues. CDR1 SEHNR and CDR2 FQNEAQ come from the germline V gene (reference sequence). CDR3 coding DNA: TGTGCCAGCAGCTTCGGACAGGGGATCTACGAGCAGTACTTC. It specifies CASSFGQGIYEQYF.

The chain joins TRBV5-1 to TRBJ2-7, with TRBD2 identical over 7 bases. The germline gives CDR1 SGHRS, CDR2 YFSETQ. The CDR3 spans 15 residues. After removal of 2 bases from V and 0 bases from J, the junction contained 5 bases not matched to a gene. The CDR3 protein is CASSFGGSRSYEQYF. The CDR3 DNA reads TGCGCCAGCAGCTTCGGGGGGTCCCGCTCCTACGAGCAGTACTTC.

The gene calls are TRBV15 and TRBJ2-3; TRBD1 matches 8 bases. The CDR3 runs 15 residues. Germline V CDR1 and CDR2: LNHNV, YYDKDF (reference sequence). Trimming took 1 base from V and 5 from J; bases not matched to a gene: 5. CDR3 DNA: TGTGCCACCAGCAGAGTACCCACAGGGGGAGATACGCAGTATTTT. It yields the protein CATSRVPTGGDTQYF.